A single sample gave rise to the 28 T cell receptor beta chains below, sequenced in a study of cytomegalovirus exposure and HLA in healthy donors. Primers included in the PCR were 60 Vbeta and 13 Jbeta primers. Sequencing used immunoSEQ multiplex PCR; TCRdb keeps in-frame clones, though not all of them. This sample lists some 140,000 clones; its ten largest clones have approximately 1.9%. Sequencing was done on a sample of PBMCs. Receptors were obtained from a woman aged 55 to 70 in good health and CMV-seronegative.

This sequence joins TRBV7-9 and TRBJ1-3; a weak D match, TRBD1 (6 bases). The ends were cut back, 6 bases at V and 1 base at J, with 10 bases in the middle. This CDR3 spans 14 amino acids. Germline V lookup: CDR1 SEHNR, CDR2 FQNEAQ (reference sequence). The CDR3 bases are TGTGCCAGCAGACAGGGAGGGTCTGGAAACACCATATATTTT. Its protein product is CASRQGGSGNTIYF.

V gene TRBV5-1 combines with J gene TRBJ2-3, with 8 bases fitting TRBD2. CDR1 is SGHRS and CDR2 is YFSETQ in the germline V gene. Unmatched junction bases numbered 13, after V lost 4 bases and J lost 0 bases. The CDR3 consists of 18 residues. The CDR3 region has the DNA TGCGCCAGCAGCGTCGGAAGGCCCTTAGCGGGGAGCACAGATACGCAGTATTTT. Protein sequence: CASSVGRPLAGSTDTQYF.

The V and J genes are TRBV10-2 and TRBJ2-1; 8 bases line up with TRBD2. The length of the CDR3 is 14 residues. Per the germline V gene, CDR1 is WSHSY and CDR2 is SAAADI. With V trimmed by 7 bases and J by 4 bases, 6 bases remained unmatched. CDR3 nucleotides: TGCGCCAGCAATCGCGGGGGGACATACAATGAGCAGTTCTTC. It yields the protein CASNRGGTYNEQFF.

This chain joins TRBV7-3 and TRBJ1-2, with TRBD1 matching 7 bases. The V gene end was trimmed by 4 bases and the J gene end by 10 bases; junction bases not matched to a gene: 9. Germline values: CDR1 SGHTA, CDR2 FQGTGA. The CDR3 runs to 13 residues. The CDR3 loop reads CASSSRQGRDYTF. The CDR3 nucleotides are TGTGCCAGCAGCTCACGACAGGGCCGTGACTACACCTTC.

V is TRBV9 and J is TRBJ2-3, with a weak D call TRBD2 (6 bases). V lost 0 bases, J lost 2 bases, and 13 bases lay in between. The CDR3 runs 16 residues. Germline V gene sequence: CDR1 SGDLS, CDR2 YYNGEE. CDR3: CASSVVASANTDTQYF. CDR3 bases: TGTGCCAGCAGCGTAGTTGCTAGCGCTAACACAGATACGCAGTATTTT.

The J gene is TRBJ2-7, the V gene TRBV27; perhaps TRBD1 as D (5 bases). CDR3 length equals 18 residues. In germline, CDR1 is MNHEY, CDR2 SMNVEV (reference sequence). V was shortened by 4 bases and J by 0 bases, with 22 bases between the two germline ends. The CDR3 protein is CASSSRTPDSSGSYEQYF. The CDR3 region has the DNA TGTGCCAGCAGTTCACGCACCCCAGACAGTTCCGGCTCCTACGAGCAGTACTTC.

The chain recombines TRBV9 with TRBJ2-7; D ambiguous. The CDR3 is 15 residues long. Germline lookup yields CDR1 SGDLS and CDR2 YYNGEE. V was trimmed by 0 bases and J by 0 bases, leaving 10 bases between them. Here the CDR3 reads CASSVEPLSSYEQYF. CDR3 bases: TGTGCCAGCAGCGTAGAGCCCCTAAGCTCCTACGAGCAGTACTTC.

Note on this clone: Additional DNA sequences in this sample encode the identical CDR3. This rearrangement joins TRBV5-1 to TRBJ2-2; 7 bases fit TRBD1. The V segment lost 0 bases and the J segment 1 base; nucleotides outside the gene matches: 0. Germline V gene data show CDR1 as SGHRS and CDR2 as YFSETQ. The CDR3 runs to 15 residues. The CDR3 protein is CASSLGQGNTGELFF. The CDR3 DNA is TGCGCCAGCAGCTTGGGACAGGGGAACACCGGGGAGCTGTTTTTT.

The chain has TRBV5-1 and TRBJ2-5; maybe TRBD2 (6 bases). The CDR3 runs to 15 residues. Germline V lookup: CDR1 SGHRS, CDR2 YFSETQ. The V gene lost 1 base and the J gene lost 3 bases, with 13 bases spanning the gap. CDR3 residues: CASSLNPGGEETQYF. DNA for the CDR3: TGCGCCAGCAGCTTGAATCCAGGCGGGGAAGAGACCCAGTACTTC. The full variable domain, with the rest looked up from reference TRBV5-1 and TRBJ2-5, is KAGVTQTPRYLIKTRGQQVTLSCSPISGHRSVSWYQQTPGQGLQFLFEYFSETQRNKGNFPGRFSGRQFSNSRSEMNVSTLELGDSALYLCASSLNPGGEETQYFGPGTRLLVL.

The chain recombines TRBV7-2 with TRBJ1-2, with 10 bases lining up with TRBD1. This CDR3 is built from 14 residues. Per the germline V gene, CDR1 is SGHTA and CDR2 is FQGNSA. With V trimmed by 4 bases and J by 4 bases, 3 bases remained unmatched. CDR3 in amino acids: CASSSTGGFYGYTF. CDR3 nucleotide sequence: TGTGCCAGCAGCTCGACAGGGGGCTTCTATGGCTACACCTTC.

The chain is built from TRBV5-5 and TRBJ2-7; TRBD1 matches 9 bases. Unmatched junction bases numbered 5, after V lost 0 bases and J lost 1 base. The CDR3 covers 16 residues. Germline V gives CDR1 SGHKS, CDR2 YYEKEE (reference sequence). As DNA, the CDR3 is TGTGCCAGCAGCTTGGGGGACAGGGCCGTGTCCTACGAGCAGTACTTC. This encodes CASSLGDRAVSYEQYF.

The chain carries TRBV28 and TRBJ2-2, with 10 bases identical to TRBD2. This CDR3 spans 18 amino acids. Trimming at V came to 5 bases and at J to 8 bases, leaving 17 bases not matched to a gene. The germline V gene encodes CDR1 MDHEN and CDR2 SYDVKM. The CDR3 coding sequence is TGTGCCAGCAGTCACAATGGGTGGGCTAGCGGGAGATCTGGGGAGCTGTTTTTT. It translates to CASSHNGWASGRSGELFF. Supplemented by reference TRBV28 and TRBJ2-2, the full variable domain reads DVKVTQSSRYLVKRTGEKVFLECVQDMDHENMFWYRQDPGLGLRLIYFSYDVKMKEKGDIPEGYSVSREKKERFSLILESASTNQTSMYLCASSHNGWASGRSGELFFGEGSRLTVL.

This chain connects TRBV28 to TRBJ1-5; a possible D gene is TRBD1 (6 bases). The germline V gene encodes CDR1 MDHEN and CDR2 SYDVKM. V shed 3 bases and J shed 3 bases, with 12 bases lying between them. This CDR3 spans 15 amino acids. The CDR3 protein is CASSFVPGVNQPQHF. The DNA for the CDR3 is TGTGCCAGCAGTTTTGTACCAGGGGTCAATCAGCCCCAGCATTTT.

To note about this clone: The junction shows a germline mismatch at one end, possibly a read error. This sequence joins TRBV5-6 and TRBJ2-7, with 9 bases identical to TRBD1. Looked up from germline, CDR1 is SGHDT and CDR2 is YYEEEE. The CDR3 is 16 amino acids. This chain's CDR3 is CASTLEGWTGAYEQYF. The DNA for the CDR3 is TGTGCCAGCACCTTGGAGGGGTGGACAGGGGCCTACGAGCAGTACTTC.

The chain employs TRBV2 and TRBJ1-6, with 7 bases aligning to TRBD1. With V trimmed by 0 bases and J by 10 bases, 6 bases remained unmatched. CDR1 and CDR2 (germline): SNHLY, FYNNEI. The CDR3 has 15 amino acids. CDR3 sequence (DNA): TGTGCCAGCAGTGAAGCGCTTCAGGGGGGATCACCCCTCCACTTT. Its translation: CASSEALQGGSPLHF.

The chain is built from TRBV7-9 and TRBJ2-7; 12 bases line up with TRBD2. The J call is in doubt because the DNA end fits TRBJ2-5 better. CDR1 is SEHNR and CDR2 is FQNEAQ in the germline V gene (reference sequence). The CDR3 runs to 16 residues. CDR3 protein: CASSLGRTSGDETQYF. The CDR3 nucleotides read TGTGCCAGCAGCTTAGGGAGGACTAGCGGGGACGAGACCCAGTACTTC.

The V and J genes are TRBV6-5 and TRBJ1-5, with 8 positions matching TRBD1. V lost 6 bases and J lost 5; bases outside the gene matches: 9. The germline V gene encodes CDR1 MNHEY and CDR2 SVGAGI. The CDR3 has 15 amino acids. CDR3 coding DNA: TGTGCCAGCAGCCCCCAGGGGGCCTACTATCAGCCCCAGCATTTT. Its translation: CASSPQGAYYQPQHF.

The J gene is TRBJ2-2, the V gene TRBV5-8; 7 nucleotides agree with TRBD1. Trimming removed 5 bases from V and 4 bases from J; junction bases left unmatched: 5. This CDR3 has 14 residues. Per the germline V gene, CDR1 is SGHTS and CDR2 is YDEGEE. The CDR3 DNA reads as TGTGCCAGCAGAGGGGGCATGGTCACCGGGGAGCTGTTTTTT. Protein: CASRGGMVTGELFF.

This chain joins TRBV5-1 and TRBJ2-7, with 9 bases matching TRBD1. This CDR3 spans 13 amino acids. Per germline, CDR1 SGHRS and CDR2 YFSETQ. V shed 4 bases and J 6 bases; nucleotides not matched to a gene: 5. The CDR3 DNA reads as TGCGCCAGCAGCCGGAGGACAGGGGCCGAGCAGTACTTC. Its protein is CASSRRTGAEQYF.

The CDR3 loop is CASSAGQGNTGELFF. CDR3 DNA: TGTGCCAGCAGTGCCGGACAGGGTAACACCGGGGAGCTGTTTTTT. The chain couples TRBV2 to TRBJ2-2; 8 bases align to TRBD1. The CDR3 extends over 15 amino acids. CDR1 and CDR2 from the germline V gene are SNHLY and FYNNEI. V lost 4 bases and J lost 2; bases outside the gene matches: 3.

This chain joins TRBV7-9 and TRBJ2-7, with D perhaps TRBD2 (5 bases). The CDR3 is 14 residues long. Deletions cut 5 bases from V and 4 bases from J, with 15 bases between. Germline CDR1 and CDR2: SEHNR and FQNEAQ (reference sequence). The CDR3 coding sequence is TGTGCCAGCAGCCCTAGCAGCCCTAATTACGAGCAGTACTTC. It translates to CASSPSSPNYEQYF. The variable domain in full, with the rest retrieved from reference TRBV7-9 and TRBJ2-7, is DTGVSQNPRHKITKRGQNVTFRCDPISEHNRLYWYRQTLGQGPEFLTYFQNEAQLEKSRLLSDRFSAERPKGSFSTLEIQRTEQGDSAMYLCASSPSSPNYEQYFGPGTRLTVT.

The chain is built from TRBV2 and TRBJ2-2, with D perhaps matching TRBD2 (5 bases). CDR1 and CDR2 from the germline V gene are SNHLY and FYNNEI. The CDR3 contains 15 residues. Trimming shortened V by 5 bases and J by 7 bases, and 17 bases separated the two germline ends. The CDR3 here is CASSREQVGSGELFF. Here the CDR3 DNA reads TGTGCCAGCAGTAGAGAGCAGGTGGGGAGCGGGGAGCTGTTTTTT.

The V call is TRBV27, the J call TRBJ2-2, with TRBD2 matching over 13 bases. CDR1 and CDR2 (germline): MNHEY, SMNVEV (reference sequence). V lost 6 bases and J lost 5; bases outside the gene matches: 9. The CDR3 totals 17 residues. The CDR3 nucleotides are TGTGCCAGCAGGGGGCAACTAGCGGGAGGGCTAACCGGGGAGCTGTTTTTT. Its protein is CASRGQLAGGLTGELFF.

The chain links TRBV28 to TRBJ1-6; D perhaps matches TRBD1 (5 bases). The germline V gene encodes CDR1 MDHEN and CDR2 SYDVKM. CDR3 size: 16 residues. Trimming took 4 bases from V and 7 from J, leaving 17 bases between them. The DNA for the CDR3 is TGTGCCAGCAGTTCCTTCAGGGTAAGGGGCAATTCACCCCTCCACTTT. Its protein is CASSSFRVRGNSPLHF.

V is TRBV29-1 and J is TRBJ2-5, with D possibly being TRBD1 (5 bases). Germline CDR1 is SQVTM and CDR2 is ANQGSEA. V lost 7 bases and J 3 bases, leaving 6 bases between the germline ends. The CDR3 contains 10 residues. The CDR3 reads CSAREETQYF. In nucleotides, the CDR3 is TGCAGCGCCAGGGAAGAGACCCAGTACTTC.

The chain couples TRBV9 to TRBJ2-6; TRBD1 might be the D (6 bases). Trimming pared 3 bases from V and 0 bases from J, leaving 16 bases between. This CDR3 is 18 amino acids long. Germline V CDR1 and CDR2: SGDLS, YYNGEE. CDR3 amino acids: CASSEGSGASSGANVLTF. In DNA, the CDR3 is TGTGCCAGCAGCGAGGGGTCAGGGGCGAGCTCTGGGGCCAACGTCCTGACTTTC.

This chain connects TRBV5-1 to TRBJ1-3, with a weak D call TRBD1 (6 bases). V was shortened by 4 bases and J by 2 bases, with 10 bases between the two germline ends. Germline V gene lookup returns CDR1 SGHRS and CDR2 YFSETQ. The CDR3 has 14 residues. CDR3: CASSADSAGNTIYF. CDR3 sequence (DNA): TGCGCCAGCAGCGCGGACAGCGCTGGAAACACCATATATTTT.

The chain couples TRBV6-1 to TRBJ1-5; 8 bases line up with TRBD1. Trimming at V came to 4 bases and at J to 2 bases, leaving 7 bases not matched to a gene. This CDR3 has 16 amino acids. Germline lookup yields CDR1 MNHNS and CDR2 SASEGT. The CDR3 sequence is CASSARTGFGNQPQHF. CDR3 bases: TGTGCCAGCAGTGCCCGGACAGGGTTTGGCAATCAGCCCCAGCATTTT.